The subject of this entry is one T cell receptor beta chain. Its antigen remains unidentified. The table came from immunoSEQ multiplex PCR; TCRdb's copy has only in-frame clones and leaves some out. This sample has 37,000 or so clones; about four fifths occur once, and the top ten carry more than 20%. This entry belongs to a study of a mutant IDH1 vaccine in newly diagnosed glioma. Study-wide context: The study gave patients eight vaccinations in weeks 1, 3, 5, 7, 11, 15, 19, 23. Treated individuals were approximately 62% male and 37.5% female, averaging roughly 38 years of age.

The time point is: week 5, during vaccination. The content of each vaccine dose was 300 ug of mutant IDH1 20-mer peptide, and topical imiquimod accompanied it. V was clipped by 4 bases and J by 6 bases, with 15 bases between them. The germline V gene has CDR1 SEHNR and CDR2 FQNEAQ (reference sequence). The length of the CDR3 is 14 residues. Specimen: PBMCs, collected from a glioma patient whose treatment included an IDH1 peptide vaccine. The chain combines TRBV7-9 with TRBJ1-1; TRBD1 is a possible D gene (5 bases). This clonotype was obtained from a man aged 25-40 years with glioma. The CDR3 region has the DNA TGTGCCAGCAGCTCCAGGGAAGCCCGGGCTGAAGCTTTCTTT. Its translation: CASSSREARAEAFF. Based on the CDR3 plus reference TRBV7-9 and TRBJ1-1, the full variable domain is DTGVSQNPRHKITKRGQNVTFRCDPISEHNRLYWYRQTLGQGPEFLTYFQNEAQLEKSRLLSDRFSAERPKGSFSTLEIQRTEQGDSAMYLCASSSREARAEAFFGQGTRLTVV.